A selection of T cell receptor beta chains follows, all from one sample in a study of cytomegalovirus exposure and HLA in healthy donors. The assay was immunoSEQ multiplex PCR, and TCRdb's table has in-frame clones only and misses some. The sample holds roughly 150,000 clones; under 85% are singletons and the top ten take approximately 5.6%. The sequenced sample was PBMCs. The receptor set was obtained from a woman aged 18-35 years in good health and CMV-seropositive. Both conserved end residues are part of each CDR3. Each record gives: V gene, clone size, D gene, J gene, CDR3 DNA, CDR3 protein. A D gene is named only where the DNA matches it firmly. Only some rows state a clone size, as once, few, many or a class for expanded clones.

V: TRBV9
size: once
D: .
J: TRBJ2-3
DNA: TGTGCCAGCAGCGTAACCGGTGATACGCAGTATTTT
CDR3: CASSVTGDTQYF

V: TRBV11-2
size: .
D: .
J: TRBJ2-7
DNA: TGTGCCAGCACCATAGGGGGGGACCCCTACGAGCAGTACTTC
CDR3: CASTIGGDPYEQYF

V: TRBV6-4
size: .
D: .
J: TRBJ2-2
DNA: TGTGCCAGCAGTCCCACGGACACCGGGGAGCTGTTTTTT
CDR3: CASSPTDTGELFF

V: TRBV18
size: .
D: .
J: TRBJ1-4
DNA: TGTGCCAGCTCAGACTACAGAACTAATGAAAAACTGTTTTTT
CDR3: CASSDYRTNEKLFF

V: TRBV10-2
size: .
D: TRBD2
J: TRBJ2-7
DNA: TGCGCCAGCAGTGAGCTAGCGGGGGGCTCCTACGAGCAGTACTTC
CDR3: CASSELAGGSYEQYF

V: TRBV6-5
size: .
D: .
J: TRBJ1-2
DNA: TGTGCCAGCAGTTACGACAGGTCAGCTAACTATGGCTACACCTTC
CDR3: CASSYDRSANYGYTF

V: TRBV5-8
size: .
D: .
J: TRBJ2-7
DNA: TGTGCCAGCAGCTCTCTTCTCCAGGGGCGCGAGCAGTGCTTC
CDR3: CASSSLLQGREQCF

V: TRBV15
size: few
D: TRBD1
J: TRBJ2-7
DNA: TGTGCCACCAGCAGCGACGCGACAGGGGGCCACGAGCAGTACTTC
CDR3: CATSSDATGGHEQYF

V: TRBV5-1
size: few
D: TRBD2
J: TRBJ2-5
DNA: TGCGCCAGCAGCTTGGCGGGGGGGGGAGAGACCCAGTACTTC
CDR3: CASSLAGGGETQYF

V: TRBV6-5
size: few
D: TRBD1
J: TRBJ1-1
DNA: TGTGCCAGCAGTTACTCAGCCGGGACAGTCCGTGCTGAAGCTTTCTTT
CDR3: CASSYSAGTVRAEAFF

V: TRBV18
size: .
D: .
J: TRBJ1-1
DNA: TGTGCCAGCTCACCCGGGACTTTGAACACTGAAGCTTTCTTT
CDR3: CASSPGTLNTEAFF

V: TRBV2
size: .
D: .
J: TRBJ1-6
DNA: TGTGCCAGCAGTGAATGGGCCGCTGACTTT
CDR3: CASSEWAADF